Each of the 29 T cell receptor beta chains below was sequenced from the same sample in a study of T cells in Graves' hyperthyroidism and ophthalmopathy. RNA transcripts were the template for amplifying TCR beta CDR3 regions. The HTBI set primed first-round TCR CDR3 RT-PCR. TCRdb reprocessed the multiplex PCR reads via MiXCR and lists one record per CDR3 protein. Altogether about 640,000 distinct CDR3 sequences are present, roughly 20% being singletons, with the ten largest covering over 30%. Sequencing was performed on blood. Receptors originate from a young man with Graves' ophthalmopathy.

This rearrangement joins TRBV11-2 to TRBJ2-1, with TRBD2 as a possible D gene (7 bases). This CDR3 region has 15 residues. Germline values: CDR1 SGHAT, CDR2 FQNNGV. The V end lost 5 bases, the J end lost 8 bases, and 19 bases lay between the germline ends. CDR3 sequence reads: CASSSRGGLLDEQFF. CDR3 DNA: TGTGCCAGCAGCAGTAGGGGGGGACTACTGGATGAGCAGTTCTTC. Drawing the rest from reference TRBV11-2 and TRBJ2-1, the complete variable domain is EAGVAQSPRYKIIEKRQSVAFWCNPISGHATLYWYQQILGQGPKLLIQFQNNGVVDDSQLPKDRFSAERLKGVDSTLKIQPAKLEDSAVYLCASSSRGGLLDEQFFGPGTRLTVL.

A few counts support this clonotype. V and J are TRBV30 and TRBJ2-3; D gene uncertain. There are 12 residues in the CDR3. V was pared by 1 base and J by 6 bases, with 8 bases between. The germline V gene has CDR1 GTSNPN and CDR2 SVGIG (reference sequence). CDR3 bases: TGTGCCTGGAGTGCCGTGAAGGATACGCAGTATTTT. It is translated as CAWSAVKDTQYF.

This clonotype was counted between two and nine times. The V call is TRBV19, the J call TRBJ1-1; TRBD1 agrees at 10 bases. Trimming at V came to 5 bases and at J to 0 bases, leaving 9 bases not matched to a gene. CDR1 LNHDA and CDR2 SQIVND come from the germline V gene (reference sequence). CDR3 length: 17 residues. The CDR3 DNA sequence: TGTGCCAGTAGTTCAGGACAGGGGGGGTTCATGAACACTGAAGCTTTCTTT. Its protein is CASSSGQGGFMNTEAFF.

The chain couples TRBV6-1 to TRBJ1-4; TRBD1 aligns across 8 bases. The CDR3 has 15 amino acids. CDR1 and CDR2 from the germline V gene are MNHNS and SASEGT. V dropped 7 bases and J dropped 7; count of bases not matched to a gene: 11. This CDR3 reads CASTPGQGVGEKLFF. The DNA for the CDR3 is TGTGCCAGCACCCCAGGACAGGGTGTTGGTGAAAAACTGTTTTTT.

This clonotype was seen a handful of times. The rearrangement links TRBV7-8 to TRBJ2-7; the match to TRBD2 covers 11 bases. V lost 2 bases, J lost 6 bases, and 6 bases stayed unmatched. In germline, CDR1 is SGHVS, CDR2 FQNEAQ. CDR3 size: 15 residues. This chain's CDR3 is CASSLTLAGGGEQYF. CDR3 sequence (DNA): TGTGCCAGCAGCTTAACGCTAGCGGGAGGAGGCGAGCAGTACTTC.

The chain has TRBV29-1 and TRBJ2-7; D unresolved. The germline CDR1 and CDR2 sequences are SQVTM and ANQGSEA. The CDR3 is 13 amino acids. Trimming stripped 8 bases from V and 2 bases from J, with 16 bases between. The CDR3 nucleotides read TGCAGCATCCGCAGGCTATCGGCCTACGAGCAGTACTTC. Encoded protein: CSIRRLSAYEQYF.

This clonotype was counted many times. The J gene is TRBJ1-1, the V gene TRBV11-3, with 7 bases identical to TRBD1. Germline trimming cut 5 bases from V and 1 base from J; bases unmatched to any gene: 4. The CDR3 runs 14 residues. Germline values: CDR1 SGHNT, CDR2 YENEEA. As DNA, the CDR3 is TGTGCCAGCAGCCCGACAGGGTGGAACACTGAAGCTTTCTTT. Protein: CASSPTGWNTEAFF.

This clonotype was seen ten or more times. The chain uses TRBV5-1 and TRBJ2-3; 9 bases align to TRBD1. Per germline, CDR1 SGHRS and CDR2 YFSETQ. The CDR3 loop spans 15 amino acids. V gave up 1 base and J gave up 2 bases; unmatched junction bases: 2. The chain's CDR3 is CASSLRDRDTDTQYF. The CDR3 DNA reads TGCGCCAGCAGCTTGAGGGACAGGGACACAGATACGCAGTATTTT.

The rearrangement uses TRBV6-2 or TRBV6-3 and TRBJ2-7; 8 bases are a match to TRBD2. This CDR3 comprises 16 residues. Germline loops: CDR1 MNHEY, CDR2 SVGEGT. V was clipped by 5 bases and J by 5 bases; unmatched bases: 14. Here the CDR3 DNA reads TGTGCCAGCAGTGGGAATCCGTACGGGAGGGCCGACGAGCAGTACTTC. Translation gives CASSGNPYGRADEQYF.

The chain employs TRBV19 and TRBJ2-1; D is perhaps TRBD2 (6 bases). Germline CDR1 and CDR2: LNHDA and SQIVND (reference sequence). CDR3 size: 12 residues. Trimming removed 4 bases at V and 14 bases at J, with 15 bases between. The CDR3 DNA follows: TGTGCCAGTAGTAAGGGCGGGAAGGCCGAGTTCTTC. It specifies CASSKGGKAEFF.

The chain is built from TRBV20-1 and TRBJ1-4; no clear D gene. V was clipped by 6 bases and J by 8 bases, with 10 bases between them. Germline V gene data show CDR1 as DFQATT and CDR2 as SNEGSKA (reference sequence). The CDR3 contains 11 residues. CDR3 residues: CSAHGGEKLFF. The CDR3 DNA reads as TGCAGTGCCCATGGAGGCGAAAAACTGTTTTTT.

This chain joins TRBV7-9 and TRBJ1-1; D might be TRBD1 (5 bases). The V gene's germline CDR1 is SEHNR and CDR2 FQNEAQ (reference sequence). The CDR3 extends over 12 amino acids. V was cut by 5 bases and J by 10 bases, with 14 bases left in between. CDR3 residues: CASSERRDLAFF. The CDR3 DNA is TGTGCCAGCAGCGAAAGAAGGGACTTAGCTTTCTTT.

In its sample, this clonotype was seen a few times. The chain uses TRBV28 and TRBJ2-7; possibly TRBD1 or TRBD2 for D (5 bases each). The germline V gene has CDR1 MDHEN and CDR2 SYDVKM. This CDR3 has 13 residues. The ends were cut back, 5 bases at V and 5 bases at J, with 13 bases in the middle. In DNA, the CDR3 is TGTGCCAGCAGTGCTGGTGGGGGAAACGAGCAGTACTTC. This encodes CASSAGGGNEQYF.

This clonotype was seen more than once but under ten times. This chain links TRBV28 with TRBJ1-3; the match to TRBD1 covers 7 bases. The CDR3 is 15 amino acids. The germline CDR1 and CDR2 sequences are MDHEN and SYDVKM. The V segment lost 3 bases and the J segment 4 bases; nucleotides outside the gene matches: 6. The CDR3 DNA follows: TGTGCCAGCAGTTTTATGGGACAGCTGGGAAACACCATATATTTT. It codes for CASSFMGQLGNTIYF.

V is TRBV7-9 and J is TRBJ2-7; 11 nucleotides line up with TRBD2. The length of the CDR3 is 15 residues. Germline CDR1 SEHNR, CDR2 FQNEAQ (reference sequence). V was pared by 3 bases and J by 6 bases, with 7 bases of the junction left unmatched. The DNA for the CDR3 is TGTGCCAGCAGCTTTCCCGGGACTAGCGGACGCGAGCAGTACTTC. Its protein is CASSFPGTSGREQYF.

The chain carries TRBV10-1 and TRBJ2-6; weak D call: TRBD1 (6 bases). Germline CDR1 WNHNN, CDR2 SYGVQD (reference sequence). V lost 7 bases and J lost 3, with 16 bases in between. This CDR3 is built from 16 residues. The CDR3 DNA is TGCGCCAGCATAGCCCCCCAGGGGAATGGGGCCAACGTCCTGACTTTC. The encoded protein is CASIAPQGNGANVLTF.

This clonotype was observed a few times. The chain is built from TRBV7-3 and TRBJ2-1; possibly TRBD2 for D (5 bases). This CDR3 is 14 amino acids long. V was trimmed by 3 bases and J by 7 bases, leaving 13 bases between them. Germline CDR1 and CDR2: SGHTA and FQGTGA. In DNA form, the CDR3 reads TGTGCCAGCAGCTTGATGGCGGGTACGAATGAGCAGTTCTTC. As protein: CASSLMAGTNEQFF.

This clonotype was recorded at least ten times. The rearrangement uses TRBV30 and TRBJ1-1; no clear D. CDR1 and CDR2 (germline): GTSNPN, SVGIG (reference sequence). The ends were cut back, 3 bases at V and 2 bases at J, with 10 bases in the middle. The length of the CDR3 is 13 residues. In DNA, the CDR3 is TGTGCCTGGAGCGCGCAGGTTAACACTGAAGCTTTCTTT. It specifies CAWSAQVNTEAFF.

This clonotype was counted at least ten times. The V and J genes are TRBV28 and TRBJ2-7; D gene uncertain. V was shortened by 1 base and J by 6 bases, with 10 bases between the two germline ends. The CDR3 has 13 amino acids. The germline V gene encodes CDR1 MDHEN and CDR2 SYDVKM. The CDR3 loop reads CASSLFTPVEQYF. The CDR3 nucleotides read TGTGCCAGCAGTTTATTTACACCCGTCGAGCAGTACTTC.

CDR3 region: CASSIIMTGAEDTEAFF. In DNA form, the CDR3 reads TGTGCCAGCAGTATAATCATGACAGGGGCAGAGGACACTGAAGCTTTCTTT. The gene calls are TRBV12-3 or TRBV12-4 and TRBJ1-1, with 8 positions matching TRBD1. V dropped 5 bases and J dropped 3; count of bases not matched to a gene: 14. The CDR3 has 17 residues.

This clonotype appeared a few times. The chain recombines TRBV18 with TRBJ2-7; 7 nucleotides line up with TRBD1. The CDR3 totals 13 residues. V trimming: 6 bases; J trimming: 5 bases; junction bases outside the gene matches: 7. The germline V gene has CDR1 KGHSH and CDR2 LQKENI. CDR3: CASSPDRVHEQYF. In DNA form, the CDR3 reads TGTGCCAGCTCCCCCGACAGGGTTCACGAGCAGTACTTC.

The gene calls are TRBV4-1 and TRBJ1-1; 8 positions agree with TRBD1. There are 12 residues in the CDR3. Trimming at V came to 4 bases and at J to 11 bases, leaving 6 bases not matched to a gene. Germline V CDR1 and CDR2: MGHRA, YSYEKL. The CDR3 nucleotides are TGCGCCAGCAGCCTCCAGACAGGGGAGGCTTTCTTT. Its protein product is CASSLQTGEAFF.

This clonotype was observed a handful of times. The chain uses TRBV7-2 and TRBJ2-3; D unresolved. Germline V CDR1 and CDR2: SGHTA, FQGNSA. Between the trimmed V and J ends, which lost 1 base and 4 bases, there was a span of 12 bases. There are 15 residues in the CDR3. CDR3 sequence (DNA): TGTGCCAGCAGCTTAGTTTTCGGAGACGCAGATACGCAGTATTTT. Protein product: CASSLVFGDADTQYF.

This clonotype was seen a handful of times. The rearrangement joins TRBV27 to TRBJ2-2, with a weak D call TRBD1 (6 bases). Trimming stripped 5 bases from V and 2 bases from J, with 9 bases between. The germline CDR1 and CDR2 sequences are MNHEY and SMNVEV (reference sequence). CDR3 length equals 14 residues. This chain's CDR3 is CASSVGANTGELFF. CDR3 nucleotide sequence: TGTGCCAGCAGTGTGGGGGCTAACACCGGGGAGCTGTTTTTT.

As concerns this clonotype: An end of the junction differs from the germline gene, which may be a read error. This chain connects TRBV30 to TRBJ2-7; 10 bases agree with TRBD1. Germline loops: CDR1 GTSNPN, CDR2 SVGIG (reference sequence). This CDR3 spans 14 amino acids. The CDR3 here is CAWSWGQGHYKQYF. The CDR3 bases are TGTGCCTGGAGTTGGGGACAGGGGCACTACAAGCAGTACTTC.

The gene calls are TRBV7-9 and TRBJ1-1, with D unclear. This CDR3 has 18 residues. CDR1 is SEHNR, CDR2 FQNEAQ, per germline (reference sequence). V lost 1 base, J lost 0 bases, and 18 bases lay in between. For the CDR3, the DNA is TGTGCCAGCAGCTTAGAACCCATAGGTGGGTGGGTGAACACTGAAGCTTTCTTT. It is translated as CASSLEPIGGWVNTEAFF. Filled out from reference TRBV7-9 and TRBJ1-1, the complete variable domain reads DTGVSQNPRHKITKRGQNVTFRCDPISEHNRLYWYRQTLGQGPEFLTYFQNEAQLEKSRLLSDRFSAERPKGSFSTLEIQRTEQGDSAMYLCASSLEPIGGWVNTEAFFGQGTRLTVV.

A note on this clonotype: An end of the junction differs from the germline gene, which may be a read error. This chain joins TRBV5-1 and TRBJ1-4; D remains unclear. Germline lookup yields CDR1 SGHRS and CDR2 YFSETQ. The CDR3 runs 16 residues. This chain's CDR3 is CASSLDGAATNEKLLF. CDR3 nucleotide sequence: TGCGCCAGCAGCTTGGACGGAGCGGCAACTAATGAAAAACTGCTTTTT.

This clonotype was seen only a few times. The chain uses TRBV13 and TRBJ2-1; TRBD1 matches at 10 bases. V lost 5 bases to trimming and J lost 9 bases; unmatched junction nucleotides: 7. Germline V gives CDR1 PRHDT, CDR2 FYEKMQ (reference sequence). The CDR3 length is 14 residues. CDR3 nucleotide sequence: TGTGCCAGCAGCGCTAGACAGGGGGCAGGTGAGCAGTTCTTC. Its protein is CASSARQGAGEQFF. The complete variable domain, with remaining parts taken from reference TRBV13 and TRBJ2-1, reads AAGVIQSPRHLIKEKRETATLKCYPIPRHDTVYWYQQGPGQDPQFLISFYEKMQSDKGSIPDRFSAQQFSDYHSELNMSSLELGDSALYFCASSARQGAGEQFFGPGTRLTVL.

In the case of this clonotype: A much more abundant neighbour one base away suggests this may be a read error. The gene calls are TRBV19 and TRBJ2-2; TRBD2 matches 9 bases. The trim removed 3 bases at V and 6 bases at J, leaving 14 bases unmatched. The CDR3 is 18 amino acids. The germline CDR1 and CDR2 sequences are LNHDA and SQIVND (reference sequence). This chain's CDR3 is CASSMLGLAGSHAGELFF. CDR3 sequence (DNA): TGTGCCAGTAGTATGTTAGGGCTAGCGGGATCCCACGCCGGGGAGCTGTTTTTT.